These 14 T cell receptor beta chains were all obtained from the same sample, sequenced in a study of Ad26.COV2.S vaccination and SARS-CoV-2 variants. Treatment in this sample: some 20 received Ad26.COV2.S at low or high dose, single or two shots; roughly five received placebo; per-sample allocation not given. Sampling occurred on day 63 after the first vaccine or placebo injection. Here immunoSEQ multiplex PCR was the method, and the copy in TCRdb shows in-frame clones only, minus some. The table shows some 240,000 clones, with roughly nine tenths occurring only once. The source material was peripheral blood, sampled in a trial of Ad26.COV2.S vaccine versus placebo. The receptors come from a person between 18 and 60 years old who received the Ad26.COV2.S COVID-19 vaccine or a placebo.

This clone was counted a few times. The CDR3 nucleotides read TGTGCCAGCAGCGCAGGGATTAGCAATCAGCCCCAGCATTTT. It translates to CASSAGISNQPQHF. The chain has TRBV9 and TRBJ1-5; possibly TRBD1 for D (5 bases). This CDR3 comprises 14 residues. V was trimmed by 3 bases and J by 0 bases, leaving 7 bases between them. Per the germline V gene, CDR1 is SGDLS and CDR2 is YYNGEE.

This clone appeared a few times. This chain joins TRBV6-2 or TRBV6-3 and TRBJ1-1; D is unclear. The CDR3 extends over 14 amino acids. From germline, CDR1 is MNHEY and CDR2 SVGEGT. V was shortened by 6 bases and J by 3 bases, with 14 bases between the two germline ends. The CDR3 here is CASSPDGWDTEAFF. For the CDR3, the DNA is TGTGCCAGCAGCCCGGACGGCTGGGACACTGAAGCTTTCTTT.

In this sample, this clone turned up once. V and J are TRBV10-3 and TRBJ2-5; 11 bases match TRBD2. The CDR3 totals 16 residues. Germline assignment: CDR1 ENHRY and CDR2 SYGVKD. V lost 2 bases to trimming and J lost 1 base; unmatched junction nucleotides: 3. Here the CDR3 reads CAISERLAGPQETQYF. The CDR3 DNA follows: TGTGCCATCAGTGAGAGACTAGCGGGACCCCAAGAGACCCAGTACTTC.

The chain couples TRBV9 to TRBJ2-6; D not certain. Deletions cut 0 bases from V and 3 bases from J, with 1 base between. Germline loops: CDR1 SGDLS, CDR2 YYNGEE. This CDR3 contains 13 residues. Here the CDR3 reads CASSVGGANVLTF. DNA of the CDR3: TGTGCCAGCAGCGTAGGTGGGGCCAACGTCCTGACTTTC.

This chain links TRBV7-9 with TRBJ2-1; D ambiguous. Trimming took off 2 bases at V and 2 bases at J, with 13 bases between the two ends. The CDR3 has 16 amino acids. Germline lookup yields CDR1 SEHNR and CDR2 FQNEAQ (reference sequence). The CDR3 protein is CASSLLVSDAYNEQFF. The DNA for the CDR3 is TGTGCCAGCAGCTTACTAGTATCCGACGCCTACAATGAGCAGTTCTTC.

This chain joins TRBV6-1 and TRBJ1-5; D ambiguous. Germline values: CDR1 MNHNS, CDR2 SASEGT. Trimming pared 0 bases from V and 2 bases from J, leaving 8 bases between. The CDR3 covers 15 residues. The CDR3 here is CASSEAPGGNQPQHF. DNA for the CDR3: TGTGCCAGCAGTGAAGCGCCGGGAGGCAATCAGCCCCAGCATTTT.

V is TRBV21-1 and J is TRBJ2-6; the listed D gene, TRBD1, was not tested against the DNA. TRBV21-1 is recorded as a pseudogene. The CDR3 runs 18 residues. In DNA form, the CDR3 reads TGTGCCAGCAGCAAAGTCGGGGACAGGGGGCTAGGGGCCAACGTCCTGACTTTC. As protein: CASSKVGDRGLGANVLTF.

The chain recombines TRBV7-8 with TRBJ2-7; 7 positions match TRBD1. J gave up 2 bases and V 5 bases, and 6 bases lay outside the gene matches. This CDR3 has 14 amino acids. The germline V gene encodes CDR1 SGHVS and CDR2 FQNEAQ. CDR3 nucleotides: TGTGCCAGCAGCGCTAAAGGACAGGCCTACGAGCAGTACGTC. Protein product: CASSAKGQAYEQYV.

This chain joins TRBV5-8 and TRBJ1-2; D not certain. Per germline, CDR1 SGHTS and CDR2 YDEGEE. Trimming stripped 0 bases from V and 6 bases from J, with 9 bases between. CDR3 length equals 13 residues. The CDR3 sequence is CASSLVSTNGYTF. DNA of the CDR3: TGTGCCAGCAGCTTGGTTAGTACTAATGGCTACACCTTC.

This chain connects TRBV20-1 to TRBJ1-1; D is uncertain. Germline-derived CDR1 and CDR2 are DFQATT and SNEGSKA (reference sequence). V shed 4 bases and J shed 3 bases, with 6 bases lying between them. This CDR3 is 11 amino acids long. Written as DNA, the CDR3 is TGCAGTGCTACAGTGGACACTGAAGCTTTCTTT. Its protein is CSATVDTEAFF.

The CDR3 bases are TGTGCCAGCAGCAAGAATTTGGGTATAGCCGCCTACGAGCAGTACTTC. Translated: CASSKNLGIAAYEQYF. This rearrangement joins TRBV5-5 to TRBJ2-7, with D uncertain. Germline V gives CDR1 SGHKS, CDR2 YYEKEE (reference sequence). V gave up 4 bases and J gave up 2 bases, with 19 bases separating them. There are 16 residues in the CDR3. The variable domain in full, with the rest retrieved from reference TRBV5-5 and TRBJ2-7, is DAGVTQSPTHLIKTRGQQVTLRCSPISGHKSVSWYQQVLGQGPQFIFQYYEKEERGRGNFPDRFSARQFPNYSSELNVNALLLGDSALYLCASSKNLGIAAYEQYFGPGTRLTVT.

This clone was detected once. The CDR3 loop is CASSQDRQEETQYF. Written as DNA, the CDR3 is TGCGCCAGCAGCCAAGACCGACAGGAAGAGACCCAGTACTTC. This chain connects TRBV4-1 to TRBJ2-5, with a weak D call TRBD1 (6 bases). Germline V gene lookup returns CDR1 MGHRA and CDR2 YSYEKL. This CDR3 is 14 amino acids long. Trimming took off 0 bases at V and 3 bases at J, with 8 bases between the two ends.

The chain is built from TRBV11-2 and TRBJ2-2, with unresolved D. Trimming took 6 bases from V and 5 from J, leaving 16 bases between them. CDR1 and CDR2 from the germline V gene are SGHAT and FQNNGV. CDR3 size: 15 residues. CDR3 coding DNA: TGTGCCAGCAGTTCGCCGCGCCAGAAAACCGGGGAGCTGTTTTTT. Translation: CASSSPRQKTGELFF.

The chain couples TRBV6-6 to TRBJ1-1; tentatively, D is TRBD1 (5 bases). The CDR3 spans 13 residues. Looked up from germline, CDR1 is MNHNY and CDR2 is SVGAGI (reference sequence). V was cut by 4 bases and J by 6 bases, with 12 bases left in between. The DNA of the CDR3 is TGTGCCAGCAGTTTCCAGGAGACAGCTGAAGCTTTCTTT. Encoded protein: CASSFQETAEAFF.